Listed here is a single T cell receptor (beta chain). The record originates from a study of blood T cell repertoires in COVID-19. Study at large: Acute and convalescent COVID-19 specimens originated in the United States, Italy and Spain. T cells, B-cell-depleted T cells, or PBMCs provided the cDNA or gDNA that served as material.

Germline CDR1 SGHVS, CDR2 FQNEAQ. The V end was cut by 2 bases, the J end by 4 bases, with 15 bases between. The CDR3 loop spans 15 amino acids. Per the authors' pipeline: How many nucleated cells were present was estimated from reference gene primer amplification. The data were produced by immunoSEQ multiplex PCR, yet TCRdb's version contains in-frame clones alone and is incomplete. V and J calls and clone size are given by that table; D and trimming were obtained from the DNA. The table has some 200,000 clones, roughly nine tenths seen once. The source is a woman between 45 and 65 years old with acute or convalescent COVID-19. The source material was peripheral blood. V and J are TRBV7-8 and TRBJ2-7, with D maybe TRBD1 (6 bases). CDR3 DNA sequence: TGTGCCAGCAGCTTACTATCAGAGGGGGAATACGAGCAGTACTTC. Protein: CASSLLSEGEYEQYF.